This T cell receptor (beta chain) derives from a study of blood T cell repertoires in COVID-19. About the research overall: Donors in the United States, Italy and Spain gave samples during acute or convalescent COVID-19. Sources were T cells, B-cell-depleted T cells, or PBMCs; the material itself was cDNA or gDNA.

Source study methods: Amplification of reference gene primers provided the estimated nucleated cell counts. Sequenced by immunoSEQ multiplex PCR; TCRdb stores in-frame clones only, minus some. The DNA was the basis for D and trimming; V, J and clone size are from that table. The table lists roughly 160,000 clones, 90% to 95% of them singletons. J lost 6 bases, V lost 3 bases, and 15 bases had no gene match. Germline V gives CDR1 SQVTM, CDR2 ANQGSEA. This CDR3 has 16 residues. This clonotype was obtained from a man aged 45 to 65 with acute or convalescent COVID-19. The material sequenced was peripheral blood. V usage is TRBV29-1 and J usage is TRBJ1-2; 8 positions match TRBD1. The CDR3 sequence is CSVDSGTGDSIDGYTF. DNA of the CDR3: TGCAGCGTTGACTCCGGGACAGGAGACTCCATTGATGGCTACACCTTC.